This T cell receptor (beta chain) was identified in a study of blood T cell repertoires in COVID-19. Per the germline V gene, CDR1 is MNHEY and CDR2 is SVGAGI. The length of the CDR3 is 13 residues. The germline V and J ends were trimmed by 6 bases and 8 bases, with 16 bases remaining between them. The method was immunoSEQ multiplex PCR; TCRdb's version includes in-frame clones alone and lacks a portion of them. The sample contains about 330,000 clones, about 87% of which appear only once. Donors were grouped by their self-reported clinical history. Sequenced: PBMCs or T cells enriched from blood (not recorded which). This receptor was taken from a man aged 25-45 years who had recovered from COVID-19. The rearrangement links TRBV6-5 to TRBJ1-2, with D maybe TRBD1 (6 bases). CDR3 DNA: TGTGCCAGCAGGGCCGGGGGGGCAAAAGGCTACACCTTC. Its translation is CASRAGGAKGYTF.